The clone carrying this TCR beta chain was recorded a few times. As yet, its antigen is unknown. The record originates from a study of T cells in Graves' hyperthyroidism and ophthalmopathy. Study as a whole: Peripheral blood was drawn at first diagnosis, prior to all treatment.

CDR1 is MNHNS and CDR2 is SASEGT in the germline V gene. The V end was cut by 11 bases, the J end by 3 bases, with 10 bases between. The CDR3 has 11 amino acids. General study results and limits: A model built on 13 V-J features separated ophthalmopathy from stable hyperthyroidism.

RNA transcripts gave rise to amplified TCR beta CDR3 regions. The HTBI primer set drove a first-round RT-PCR of the TCR CDR3. TCRdb itself ran the multiplex PCR reads through MiXCR, one entry per CDR3 protein. The profile shows around 700,000 distinct CDR3 sequences, over 15% of them singletons. Initially, at the first diagnosis of hyperthyroidism and before any ophthalmopathy symptoms, blood was sampled. The sequenced sample was blood. This TCR came from a woman aged 50 to 65 with Graves' hyperthyroidism that later progressed to Graves' ophthalmopathy. This chain joins TRBV6-1 and TRBJ1-1; D perhaps matches TRBD1 (5 bases). The CDR3 DNA sequence: TGTGCCTCGGGGGATGACACTGAAGCTTTCTTT. Its protein product is CASGDDTEAFF.